Listed below are T cell receptor beta chains from one sample, sequenced in a study of response to subunit inactivated influenza vaccine. TCRdb reprocessed the RT-PCR reads with MiXCR, giving one entry per CDR3 protein. The table shows roughly 760,000 distinct CDR3 sequences, with around 20% occurring only once. Sample: PBMCs from blood, taken around 5 days after vaccination. The receptor set was obtained from a man in his fifties who received an inactivated influenza vaccine. Both conserved end residues are part of each CDR3. D genes are given only for firm matches. Rows give clone size only sometimes, using once, few, many, or a class for an expanded clone.

j_call v_call clone_size d_call cdr3_nt cdr3_aa
TRBJ2-7 TRBV19 - - TGTGCCAGTAGTATAGGACGGACCTACGAGCAGTACTTC CASSIGRTYEQYF
TRBJ1-1 TRBV10-3 many - TGTGCCATCAGTAACGACAGGCGTCCTTTCTTT CAISNDRRPFF
TRBJ2-1 TRBV24-1 few TRBD1 TGTGCCACCAGTGACTCACTGGGGACAGGCTCCTACAATGAGCAGTTCTTC CATSDSLGTGSYNEQFF
TRBJ2-2 TRBV18 few - TGTGCCAGCTCACGGGGACACCTGAACACCGGGGAGCTGTTTTTT CASSRGHLNTGELFF
TRBJ2-7 TRBV30 once - TGTGCCTGGAGTGGCCTCGGGTTCTACGAGCAGTACTTC CAWSGLGFYEQYF
TRBJ1-5 TRBV12-3/TRBV12-4 few - TGTGCCAGCTCGTTTACAGGGCTCAATCAGCCCCAGCATTTT CASSFTGLNQPQHF
TRBJ2-1 TRBV25-1 few TRBD2 TGTGCCAGTGGTGGTAGCGGGCGGGGGAGAAACAATGAGCAGTTCTTC CASGGSGRGRNNEQFF
TRBJ2-7 TRBV7-2 - TRBD2 TGTGCCAGCAGCTTAGCAACTAGCGGGAGCTACGAGCAGTACTTC CASSLATSGSYEQYF
TRBJ1-2 TRBV7-2 few - TGTGCCGGGGAAGGCAAGGGATTAAACTATGGCTACACCTTC CAGEGKGLNYGYTF
TRBJ2-1 TRBV20-1 few TRBD2 TGCAGTGCTAGAGACCTTGGACTAGCGGGTAGTAGTTCACAGTTCTTC CSARDLGLAGSSSQFF
TRBJ2-7 TRBV28 few - TGTGCCAGCAGTCCGCGCGAGTTCGAGCAGTACTTC CASSPREFEQYF
TRBJ2-6 TRBV7-9 few - TGTGCCAGCAAGCCAAGATTTCGGTCTGGGGCCAACGTCCTGACTTTC CASKPRFRSGANVLTF
TRBJ1-2 TRBV20-1 - TRBD1 TGCAGTGCGGATCAGGGGGCGCAAGGCTATGGCTACACCTTC CSADQGAQGYGYTF
TRBJ2-3 TRBV7-9 - - TGTGCCAGCAGATGGAAGTGGGATTCGGCGGATACGCAGTATTTT CASRWKWDSADTQYF
TRBJ2-7 TRBV6-5 few TRBD2 TGTGCCAGCAGTTACGTCGGGGGGAGGACCTACGAGCAGTACTTC CASSYVGGRTYEQYF
TRBJ2-7 TRBV4-3 few TRBD2 TGCGCCAGCAGCTCGGGACTAGCGGGTGATTACTATACTTACGAGCAGTACTTC CASSSGLAGDYYTYEQYF
TRBJ2-4 TRBV6-2/TRBV6-3 - TRBD2 TGTGCCAGCCTCCCCGGGACTAGCGGCGTATTAGCCAAAAACATTCAGTACTTC CASLPGTSGVLAKNIQYF
TRBJ2-1 TRBV10-2 few - TGCGCCAGCAGTGAGGTTAGGTCCGGGGAGCAGTTCTTC CASSEVRSGEQFF
TRBJ2-1 TRBV7-8 few - TGTGCCAGCAGCTCCCTAGGGGAGGAGGGGTACAATGAGCAGTTCTTC CASSSLGEEGYNEQFF
TRBJ2-7 TRBV5-1 - - TGCGCCAGCAGCTTGGGGTCCGCCCTCTACGAGCAGTACTTC CASSLGSALYEQYF
TRBJ1-2 TRBV5-1 - TRBD1 TGCGCCAGCAGCTTGAGTCGAGGGGGCAGTAACTATGGCTACACCTTC CASSLSRGGSNYGYTF
TRBJ2-1 TRBV27 few - TGTGCCAGCAGTTTATTATTCGGGCAGGATAGCTCCTACAATGAGCAGTTCTTC CASSLLFGQDSSYNEQFF
TRBJ2-1 TRBV20-1 many - TGCAGTGCTAGAGATCCCAGGGGACACCTTGGCAATGAGCAGTTCTTC CSARDPRGHLGNEQFF
TRBJ1-5 TRBV5-1 - - TGCGCCAGCAGCTTAGGGGACGGGGATCCCCAGCATTTT CASSLGDGDPQHF
TRBJ1-3 TRBV6-1 - - TGTGCCAGCAGTGAATCGAGAAACACCATATATTTT CASSESRNTIYF
TRBJ1-5 TRBV28 - - TGTGCCAGCACCCACTCGCGGCATAAAGTTTTGAGCAATCAGCCCCAGCATTTT CASTHSRHKVLSNQPQHF
TRBJ2-1 TRBV28 - - TGTGCCAGCAGTTTCATATTAACAGGGAACAATGAGCAGTTCTTC CASSFILTGNNEQFF
TRBJ2-7 TRBV9 - - TGTGCCAGCAGCCCACCCGGGGGAAACGAGCAGTACTTC CASSPPGGNEQYF
TRBJ2-1 TRBV7-8 few - TGTGCCAGCAGCTTAGGTTGGGGGGCCAGGTCCTACAATGAGCAGTTCTTC CASSLGWGARSYNEQFF
TRBJ2-2 TRBV12-3/TRBV12-4 many TRBD2 TGTGCCAGCAGTCAACTAGCGTGGAACACCGGGGAGCTGTTTTTT CASSQLAWNTGELFF
TRBJ1-2 TRBV20-1 - TRBD1 TGCAGTGCTAGTGGACAGGGGGCACGGGGCTACACCTTC CSASGQGARGYTF
TRBJ2-7 TRBV5-5 many - TGTGCCAGCAGCTTGGGGGCCCCGCGGTCGGGGGAGCAGTACTTC CASSLGAPRSGEQYF
TRBJ1-4 TRBV7-9 - - TGTGCCAGCAGCTTCTTATTCGACAGGACTAATGAAAAACTGTTTTTT CASSFLFDRTNEKLFF
TRBJ1-2 TRBV6-5 few TRBD1 TGTGCCAGCAGTTACGACAGGGCCTTTAACTATGGCTACACCTTC CASSYDRAFNYGYTF
TRBJ1-6 TRBV15 many - TGTGCCACCAGCAGAGATAAGGGACATAATTCACCCCTCCACTTT CATSRDKGHNSPLHF
TRBJ1-1 TRBV6-5 - - TGTGCCAGCAGTTACGCCTGGAAGAACACTGAAGCTTTCTTT CASSYAWKNTEAFF
TRBJ2-3 TRBV10-3 - TRBD2 TGTGCCATAGGGACTAGCGGGAGCACAGATACGCAGTATTTT CAIGTSGSTDTQYF
TRBJ2-3 TRBV7-2 - TRBD2 TGTGCCAGCAGCTTACCTAGCGGGGGAGGGGCAGATACGCAGTATTTT CASSLPSGGGADTQYF
TRBJ1-1 TRBV7-9 - - TGTGCCAGCAGCCCGGCGGGACAAGGGATCCCGAACACTGAAGCTTTCTTT CASSPAGQGIPNTEAFF
TRBJ1-5 TRBV12-3/TRBV12-4 few - TGTGCCAGCAGTTTTTTCCCTCAGCCCCAGCATTTT CASSFFPQPQHF
TRBJ2-5 TRBV28 few - TGTGCCAGCAGTCAACCGGAACAGGGATACCAAGAGACCCAGTACTTC CASSQPEQGYQETQYF
TRBJ2-7 TRBV12-3/TRBV12-4 few - TGTGCCAGCAGTTCATCTGTTAGTCTCGAGCAGTACTTC CASSSSVSLEQYF
TRBJ1-5 TRBV7-2 few TRBD1 TGTGCCAGCAGCTCGGGACAGACCCTTAGCAATCAGCCCCAGCATTTT CASSSGQTLSNQPQHF
TRBJ2-7 TRBV28 few TRBD1 TGTGCCAGCAGTTTACCGGGACAGGGGTTCTCCTACGAGCAGTACTTC CASSLPGQGFSYEQYF
TRBJ2-1 TRBV11-2 many - TGTGCCAGCTCGGGGCTGGAAAGTAGGTATGAGCAGTTCTTC CASSGLESRYEQFF
TRBJ2-5 TRBV12-3/TRBV12-4 few TRBD2 TGTGCCAGCAGTGCCGGGACTATCAAAGAGACCCAGTACTTC CASSAGTIKETQYF
TRBJ2-7 TRBV6-2/TRBV6-3 - - TGTGCCAGCAGTTACTCGATGTGGAGAGGGGACTACGAGCAGTACTTC CASSYSMWRGDYEQYF
TRBJ1-6 TRBV6-1 - - TGTGCCAGCAGCTGGGATCCAGGGTCTAGCTCACCCCTCCACTTT CASSWDPGSSSPLHF
TRBJ2-3 TRBV7-9 few - TGTGCCAGCAGCTTAGGGGAGTACGCCACAGATACGCAGTATTTT CASSLGEYATDTQYF
TRBJ2-5 TRBV18 few - TGTGCCAGCTCACCACAGAGGGGGATCCAAGAGACCCAGTACTTC CASSPQRGIQETQYF
TRBJ2-7 TRBV7-9 many - TGTGCCAGCAGCTTAGCGCCAGGGGAGCAGTACTTC CASSLAPGEQYF